Listed below are T cell receptor beta chains from one sample, sequenced in a study of early T cells in non-severe SARS-CoV-2 infection. TCRdb recomputed calls from the 5' RACE reads with MiXCR, one row per CDR3 protein. The table has approximately 34,000 distinct CDR3 sequences, 5.4% seen once. The sample in question was whole blood, obtained at baseline. The receptor set was obtained from an adult who was a healthcare worker with PCR-confirmed SARS-CoV-2 infection or an uninfected control (not recorded which). Each CDR3 is given with its conserved first and last residue. The D gene is left open where the match is weak. The size of a clone is reported for some rows only, either as once, few or many, or as a class for expanded clones.

j_call v_call d_call clone_size cdr3_nt cdr3_aa
TRBJ2-3 TRBV28 TRBD2 medium-sized TGTGCCAGCAGTTTACTGGGGCGGGAGACCACAGATACGCAGTATTTT CASSLLGRETTDTQYF
TRBJ2-1 TRBV7-6 TRBD2 many TGTGCCAGCAGCGAGACTAGCGGGAGGGCCAGTGAGCAGTTCTTC CASSETSGRASEQFF
TRBJ2-2 TRBV18 - - TGTGCCAGCTCACTACAGACAGGGAACACCGGGGAGCTGTTTTTT CASSLQTGNTGELFF
TRBJ2-4 TRBV5-4 - few TGTGCCAGCAGCAAGAGGGACATAAAAGATAACATTCAGTACTTC CASSKRDIKDNIQYF
TRBJ2-1 TRBV20-1 - many TGCAGTGCTAGATTAAGTAGGTATGAGCAGTTCTTC CSARLSRYEQFF
TRBJ2-1 TRBV10-2 - - TGCGCCAGCAGTGGCCTGAACTCCTACAATGAGCAGTTCTTC CASSGLNSYNEQFF
TRBJ2-1 TRBV6-6 - - TGTGCCAGCAGACCACGAGGGAGTGAGCAGTTCTTC CASRPRGSEQFF
TRBJ2-3 TRBV25-1 - - TGTGCCAGCAGTGATGTACTAACTAGCACAGATACGCAGTATTTT CASSDVLTSTDTQYF
TRBJ2-6 TRBV6-2/TRBV6-3 - many TGTGCCAGCATGCGCTCTGGGGCCAACGTCCTGACTTTC CASMRSGANVLTF
TRBJ1-2 TRBV18 - - TGTGCCAGCTCACCAAGGGACTACTATGGCTACACCTTC CASSPRDYYGYTF
TRBJ2-7 TRBV7-9 - - TGTGCCAGCGGGACCTACGAGCAGTACTTC CASGTYEQYF
TRBJ2-1 TRBV2 TRBD1 many TGTGCCAGCAAAGGGACAGGGGGCGCCCACAATGAGCAGTTCTTC CASKGTGGAHNEQFF
TRBJ1-1 TRBV21-1 - many TGTGCCAGGACAGGGGGCGTAATGAACACTGAAGCTTTCTTT CARTGGVMNTEAFF
TRBJ2-3 TRBV5-4 TRBD2 many TGTGCCAGCAGCTCTCGGGGGGTCGATACGCAGTATTTT CASSSRGVDTQYF
TRBJ1-5 TRBV2 - many TGTGCCAGCAGTGAAGGGGGGTACCAGCCCCAGCATTTT CASSEGGYQPQHF
TRBJ2-1 TRBV20-1 - many TGCAGTGCCGTACCGGGACTTCAAACCTACAATGAGCAGTTCTTC CSAVPGLQTYNEQFF
TRBJ2-3 TRBV6-4 TRBD2 many TGTGCCAGCAGTCGGGAGGAAACAGATACGCAGTATTTT CASSREETDTQYF
TRBJ2-1 TRBV7-6 - many TGTGCCAGCAGCTTTACAGTCCGGGCCCTCGGGGGTGAGCAGTTCTTC CASSFTVRALGGEQFF
TRBJ2-3 TRBV18 TRBD2 many TGTGCCAGCCGGGGAGGGATCACAGATACGCAGTATTTT CASRGGITDTQYF
TRBJ2-1 TRBV11-2 TRBD2 many TGTGCCAGCAGCGTAAGGACTAGCGGGAGTAGGGGCAATGAGCAGTTCTTC CASSVRTSGSRGNEQFF
TRBJ1-1 TRBV20-1 - many TGCAGTGCTAGGAGGGGGGCTGAAGCTTTCTTT CSARRGAEAFF
TRBJ1-3 TRBV29-1 - many TGCAGCGTTGGCCAGGTTCTTGGAAACACCATATATTTT CSVGQVLGNTIYF
TRBJ1-2 TRBV19 - many TGTGCCAGTAGTGACCCTCAGAGTTTCAACTATGGCTACACCTTC CASSDPQSFNYGYTF
TRBJ2-2 TRBV9 - many TGTGCCAGCAGCGGAACGGGAACGAACACCGGGGAGCTGTTTTTT CASSGTGTNTGELFF
TRBJ2-2 TRBV5-1 TRBD2 many TGCGCCAGCAGCGGAGCGGGAGGGCCGCGCGGGGAGCTGTTTTTT CASSGAGGPRGELFF
TRBJ2-7 TRBV30 - many TGTGCCTGGGGGCGGAGAACCTACGAGCAGTACTTC CAWGRRTYEQYF
TRBJ2-1 TRBV30 TRBD2 few TGTGCCTGGAGCCTAGCGGATTACAATGAGCAGTTCTTC CAWSLADYNEQFF
TRBJ1-4 TRBV18 TRBD1 few TGTGCCAGCTCACTAGGGACAGCAATTAATGAAAAACTGTTTTTT CASSLGTAINEKLFF
TRBJ2-3 TRBV4-3 - many TGCGCCAGCAGCCAGGGAGACCAGGGGACAGATACGCAGTATTTT CASSQGDQGTDTQYF
TRBJ2-1 TRBV20-1 TRBD2 many TGCAGTGCTAGAGGACGTGCTAGCGGGAGAACACTCTTC CSARGRASGRTLF
TRBJ2-1 TRBV6-1 - many TGTGCCAGCCGTGGGGCAGGGACATACAATGAGCAGTTCTTC CASRGAGTYNEQFF
TRBJ2-2 TRBV7-3 - many TGTGCCAGCAGCCCGTCCCTGGATACGGTCATCAACACCGGGGAGCTGTTTTTT CASSPSLDTVINTGELFF
TRBJ2-3 TRBV19 - many TGTGCCACAAGATTCGGGGGTTTGGGATTATCGGATACGCAGTATTTT CATRFGGLGLSDTQYF
TRBJ1-2 TRBV20-1 - few TGCAGTGCTAGGGCCGGGGCAGCTAACTATGGCTACACCTTC CSARAGAANYGYTF
TRBJ2-3 TRBV24-1 - - TGTGCCACCAGTGACTTGGTAGGAGCGGGCGACACAGATACGCAGTATTTT CATSDLVGAGDTDTQYF
TRBJ2-7 TRBV28 - - TGTGCCAGCAGTTTAGCACGCGGGAACGAGCAGTACTTC CASSLARGNEQYF
TRBJ2-7 TRBV11-2 TRBD2 - TGTGCCAGCAGCTTACAATTGAGGGGTAGCGGGAGACCCTACGAGCAGTACTTC CASSLQLRGSGRPYEQYF
TRBJ2-2 TRBV7-2 TRBD1 many TGTGCCAGCAGCGGGACAGGTCGGGTCGGGGAGCTGTTTTTT CASSGTGRVGELFF
TRBJ1-2 TRBV20-1 TRBD1 many TGCAGTGCTAGGCTACAGGGGACAAACTATGGCTACACCTTC CSARLQGTNYGYTF
TRBJ2-7 TRBV20-1 TRBD2 few TGCAGTGCTAGAGTACTAGCGGGAGGTACCCACGAGCAGTACTTC CSARVLAGGTHEQYF
TRBJ2-7 TRBV7-9 TRBD2 many TGTGCCAGCAGCTTTGTTGGCGGCGGGAGGGGAGAGCAGTACTTC CASSFVGGGRGEQYF
TRBJ2-7 TRBV5-1 - many TGCGCCAGCAGCCTCCCGGGGTCCTCCTACGAGCAGTACTTC CASSLPGSSYEQYF
TRBJ1-1 TRBV10-3 - many TGTGCCATCAGTGATACGTCCCGGCACCCTGAAGCTTTCTTT CAISDTSRHPEAFF
TRBJ2-4 TRBV29-1 - many TGCAGCGTGGGCCCAAAGGGGGGCATTCAGTACTTC CSVGPKGGIQYF
TRBJ1-6 TRBV7-3 - many TGTGCCAGCAGCAACGGGGGGGTCTCACCCCTCCACTTT CASSNGGVSPLHF
TRBJ2-1 TRBV9 TRBD2 many TGTGCCAGCAGCGTAGGAACTAGCGGGGTTAATGAGCAGTTCTTC CASSVGTSGVNEQFF
TRBJ1-1 TRBV20-1 - few TGCAGTGCTAGACCCCGTCGAGGCTCGACCGAAGCTTTCTTT CSARPRRGSTEAFF
TRBJ2-2 TRBV7-3 TRBD1 - TGTGCCAGCAGCCTCGACAGGGCCTCCGGGGAGCTGTTTTTT CASSLDRASGELFF
TRBJ1-6 TRBV27 TRBD1 many TGTGCCAGCAGTTTTGGGGACAGCAATTCACCCCTCCACTTT CASSFGDSNSPLHF
TRBJ2-2 TRBV11-2 - few TGTGCCTCCTCCTTGGACCTCCGGGCCGGGGAGCTGTTTTTT CASSLDLRAGELFF
TRBJ1-5 TRBV19 - many TGTGCCAGTAGTATGGGGGTTAGCAATCAGCCCCAGCATTTT CASSMGVSNQPQHF
TRBJ2-5 TRBV7-6 - many TGTGCCAGCAGCTTAGCGGCAGCCGGGGAGGAGACCCAGTACTTC CASSLAAAGEETQYF
TRBJ2-3 TRBV10-3 - many TGTGCCATCAGTGAGTACGTCGGAGGTTCGCCAGATACGCAGTATTTT CAISEYVGGSPDTQYF
TRBJ2-5 TRBV7-2 - few TGTGCCAGCAAATACGCTGCCCAAGAGACCCAGTACTTC CASKYAAQETQYF
TRBJ1-6 TRBV28 - few TGTGCCAGCAGCCCGCCCGGGGCAGGATCACCCCTCCACTTT CASSPPGAGSPLHF